The 3 T cell receptor beta chains below come from one sample, sequenced in a study of blood T cell repertoires in COVID-19. Assay: immunoSEQ multiplex PCR; the TCRdb copy retains only in-frame clones and omits some. Here the sample spans 450,000 or so clones, about 89% being singletons. Sequenced: peripheral blood. These receptor sequences come from a woman aged 40 to 49 with COVID-19, enrolled during active disease.

The chain uses TRBV5-1 and TRBJ1-2; D unresolved. Germline CDR1 and CDR2: SGHRS and YFSETQ. The CDR3 contains 12 residues. The V end was cut by 4 bases, the J end by 2 bases, with 6 bases between. CDR3 sequence reads: CASSPQNYGYTF. The CDR3 region has the DNA TGCGCCAGCAGCCCCCAGAACTATGGCTACACCTTC.

J is TRBJ2-7 and V is TRBV7-8, with 7 bases identical to TRBD2. Germline trimming cut 6 bases from V and 6 bases from J; bases unmatched to any gene: 17. Germline V CDR1 and CDR2: SGHVS, FQNEAQ. This CDR3 has 16 amino acids. The CDR3 region is CASSLLGGGMESEQYF. As DNA, the CDR3 is TGTGCCAGCAGTTTACTGGGGGGGGGTATGGAAAGCGAGCAGTACTTC.

This clone was recorded only once. The V and J genes are TRBV27 and TRBJ2-7; a possible D gene is TRBD1 (6 bases). CDR1 and CDR2 (germline): MNHEY, SMNVEV (reference sequence). V gave up 3 bases and J gave up 6 bases, with 18 bases separating them. The CDR3 spans 15 residues. CDR3 coding DNA: TGTGCCAGCAGTTTTATGTCAGGGGTTGAGATCGAGCAGTACTTC. It translates to CASSFMSGVEIEQYF.